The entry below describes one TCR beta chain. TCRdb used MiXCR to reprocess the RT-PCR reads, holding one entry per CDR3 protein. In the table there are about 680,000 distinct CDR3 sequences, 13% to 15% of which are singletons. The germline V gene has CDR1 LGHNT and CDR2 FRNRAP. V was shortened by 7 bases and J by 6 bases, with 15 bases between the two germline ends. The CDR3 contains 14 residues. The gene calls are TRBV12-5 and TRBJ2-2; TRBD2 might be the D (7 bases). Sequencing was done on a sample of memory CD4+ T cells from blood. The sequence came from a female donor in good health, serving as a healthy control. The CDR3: CASALGGAAGELFF. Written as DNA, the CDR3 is TGTGCTAGTGCCCTGGGGGGGGCCGCCGGGGAGCTGTTTTTT.